This TCR beta chain is from a study of Graves' ophthalmopathy and Graves' hyperthyroidism. Study information: No treatment had been given when peripheral blood was collected at initial diagnosis. The study's findings and limits: Most thyroid clonotypes with frequency above 0.001 were detected in blood too. Cross-validated, the 13-signature model showed 87.88%/81.08% sensitivity/specificity, and 80%/75% in the test set.

RNA transcripts yielded amplified TCR beta CDR3 regions. The library came from an HTBI-primed first-round RT-PCR and a second-round multiplex PCR. TCRdb reprocessed the multiplex PCR reads via MiXCR and lists one record per CDR3 protein. The sample lists a few hundred thousand distinct CDR3 sequences; under 25% were seen once. This clonotype came up many times. Antigen specificity is unknown. The CDR3 covers 15 residues. Trimming removed 5 bases at V and 6 bases at J, with 19 bases between. Germline V gene data show CDR1 as MNHNS and CDR2 as SASEGT. The hyperthyroidism patients, aged 18 to 65, had been newly diagnosed, with under 2 months' duration.

The TCR was taken from a woman aged 18-35 years with stable Graves' hyperthyroidism. The sample consisted of peripheral blood. The chain combines TRBV6-1 with TRBJ1-2; D not resolved. This chain's CDR3 is CASSRQSGQENGYTF. In DNA, the CDR3 is TGTGCCAGCAGTCGCCAATCCGGTCAGGAGAATGGCTACACCTTC.